The sequence of this TCR beta chain was determined in a study of blood T cells in healthy people across ages. Whole-study context: Roughly one uniquely barcoded beta molecule per two T cells was captured. General observations from the study: As naive T cell percentage varied, TCR beta diversity correlated strongly with it.

Together with a sample-barcoded 5' primer, a J-beta primer mix was included in a second PCR lasting about 7 to 12 cycles. In TCRdb, the 5' RACE reads were re-called with MiXCR into one record per CDR3 protein. The data show 600,000 or so distinct CDR3 sequences, about 30% seen once. V lost 2 bases to trimming and J lost 10 bases, with 5 bases between them. This CDR3 spans 10 amino acids. This clonotype was found many times. The antigen is not known. Each donor had about 9.6 milliliters of peripheral blood drawn. A minimum of 6 micrograms of total RNA was extracted per sample. The TCR originated in a woman over 75 in good health. This chain connects TRBV12-3 or TRBV12-4 to TRBJ1-1; D remains unclear. Sequenced input: blood. CDR3 loop: CASSLRVAFF. DNA of the CDR3: TGTGCCAGCAGTTTACGGGTAGCTTTCTTT.